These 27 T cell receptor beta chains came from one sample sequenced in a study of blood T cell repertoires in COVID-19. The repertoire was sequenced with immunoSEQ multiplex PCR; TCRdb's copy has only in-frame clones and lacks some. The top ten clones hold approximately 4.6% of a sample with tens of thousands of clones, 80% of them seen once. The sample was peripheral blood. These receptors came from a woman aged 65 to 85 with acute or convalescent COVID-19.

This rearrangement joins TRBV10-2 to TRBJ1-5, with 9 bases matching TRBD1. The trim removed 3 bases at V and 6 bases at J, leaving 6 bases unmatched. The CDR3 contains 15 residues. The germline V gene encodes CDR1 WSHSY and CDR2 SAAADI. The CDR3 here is CASSDRTGAGQPQHF. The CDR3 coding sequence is TGCGCCAGCAGTGACCGGACAGGGGCTGGTCAGCCCCAGCATTTT.

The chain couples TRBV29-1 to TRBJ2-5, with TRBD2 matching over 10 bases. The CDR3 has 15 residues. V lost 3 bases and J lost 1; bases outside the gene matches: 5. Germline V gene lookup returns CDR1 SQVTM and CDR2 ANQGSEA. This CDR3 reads CSVDGLAESQETQYF. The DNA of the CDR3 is TGCAGCGTTGATGGACTAGCGGAAAGCCAAGAGACCCAGTACTTC.

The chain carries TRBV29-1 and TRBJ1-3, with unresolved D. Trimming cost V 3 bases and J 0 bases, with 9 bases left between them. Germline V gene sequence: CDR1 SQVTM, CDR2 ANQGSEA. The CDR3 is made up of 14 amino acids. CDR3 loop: CSVEIGLSGNTIYF. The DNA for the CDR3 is TGCAGCGTTGAGATAGGACTCTCTGGAAACACCATATATTTT.

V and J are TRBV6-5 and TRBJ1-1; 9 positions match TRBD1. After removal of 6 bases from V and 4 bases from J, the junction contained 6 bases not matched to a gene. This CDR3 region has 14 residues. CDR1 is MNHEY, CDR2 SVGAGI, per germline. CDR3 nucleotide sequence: TGTGCCAGCAGCCCCCGGACAGGGGCCACTGAAGCTTTCTTT. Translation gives CASSPRTGATEAFF.

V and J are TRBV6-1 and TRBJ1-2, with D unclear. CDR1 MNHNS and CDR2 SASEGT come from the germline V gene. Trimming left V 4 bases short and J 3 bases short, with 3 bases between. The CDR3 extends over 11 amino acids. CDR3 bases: TGTGCCAGCAGTGCTGACTATGGCTACACCTTC. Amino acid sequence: CASSADYGYTF.

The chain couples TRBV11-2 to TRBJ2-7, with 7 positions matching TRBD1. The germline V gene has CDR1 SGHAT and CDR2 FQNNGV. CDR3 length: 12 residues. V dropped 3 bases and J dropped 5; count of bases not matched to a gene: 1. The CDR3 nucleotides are TGTGCCAGCAGCTTCACAGGGGACGAGCAGTACTTC. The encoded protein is CASSFTGDEQYF.

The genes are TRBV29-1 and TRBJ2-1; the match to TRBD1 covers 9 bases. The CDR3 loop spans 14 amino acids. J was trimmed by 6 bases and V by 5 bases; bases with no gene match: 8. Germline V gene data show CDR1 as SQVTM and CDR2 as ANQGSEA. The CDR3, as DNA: TGCAGCGTTTCCGACAGGGGGAGAGTCAATGAGCAGTTCTTC. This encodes CSVSDRGRVNEQFF.

The CDR3 nucleotides read TGTGCCAGCAGCCCAGGGACTAGCGGGGCCGACTTGACCAAAAACATTCAGTACTTC. Residues: CASSPGTSGADLTKNIQYF. V gene TRBV7-2 combines with J gene TRBJ2-4; 13 bases are shared with TRBD2. The V gene's germline CDR1 is SGHTA and CDR2 FQGNSA. J gave up 2 bases and V 5 bases, and 12 bases lay outside the gene matches. CDR3 length equals 19 residues. Variable domain in full (rest from reference TRBV7-2 and TRBJ2-4): GAGVSQSPSNKVTEKGKDVELRCDPISGHTALYWYRQSLGQGLEFLIYFQGNSAPDKSGLPSDRFSAERTGGSVSTLTIQRTQQEDSAVYLCASSPGTSGADLTKNIQYFGAGTRLSVL.

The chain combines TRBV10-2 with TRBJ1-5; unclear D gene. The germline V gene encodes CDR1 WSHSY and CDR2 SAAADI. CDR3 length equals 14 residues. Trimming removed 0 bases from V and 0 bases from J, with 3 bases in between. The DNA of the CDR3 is TGCGCCAGCAGTGAGTCCAATAGCAATCAGCCCCAGCATTTT. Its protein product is CASSESNSNQPQHF.

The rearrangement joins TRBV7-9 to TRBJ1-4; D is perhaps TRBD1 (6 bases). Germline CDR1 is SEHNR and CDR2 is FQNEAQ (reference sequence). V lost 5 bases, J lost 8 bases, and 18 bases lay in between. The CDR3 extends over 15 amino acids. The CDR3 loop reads CASSRRGGRGEKLFF. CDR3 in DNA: TGTGCCAGCAGCCGACGGGGGGGCCGAGGGGAAAAACTGTTTTTT.

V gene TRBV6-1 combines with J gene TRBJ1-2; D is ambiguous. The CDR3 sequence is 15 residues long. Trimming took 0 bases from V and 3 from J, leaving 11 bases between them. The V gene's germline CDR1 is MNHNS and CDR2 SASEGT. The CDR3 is CASSEASNSYYGYTF. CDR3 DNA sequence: TGTGCCAGCAGTGAAGCCTCGAACAGCTACTATGGCTACACCTTC.

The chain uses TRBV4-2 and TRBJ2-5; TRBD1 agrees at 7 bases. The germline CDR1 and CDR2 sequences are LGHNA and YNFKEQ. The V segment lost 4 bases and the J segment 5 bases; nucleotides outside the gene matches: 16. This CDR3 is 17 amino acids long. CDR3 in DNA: TGTGCCAGCAGCCCTTGGGACAGTGGAATTTCGCGGGAGACCCAGTACTTC. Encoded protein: CASSPWDSGISRETQYF.

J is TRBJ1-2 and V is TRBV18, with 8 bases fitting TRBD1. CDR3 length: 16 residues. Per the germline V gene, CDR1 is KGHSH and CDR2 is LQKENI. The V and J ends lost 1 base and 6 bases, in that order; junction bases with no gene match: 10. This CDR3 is CASSPQLTGQGDGYTF. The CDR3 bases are TGTGCCAGCTCACCACAACTTACAGGACAGGGCGATGGCTACACCTTC.

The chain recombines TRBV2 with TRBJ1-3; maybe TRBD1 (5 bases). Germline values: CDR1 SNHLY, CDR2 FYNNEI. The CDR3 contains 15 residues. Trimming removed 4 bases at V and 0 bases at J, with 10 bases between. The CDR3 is CASSAQGLSGNTIYF. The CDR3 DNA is TGTGCCAGCAGTGCCCAGGGTCTCTCTGGAAACACCATATATTTT.

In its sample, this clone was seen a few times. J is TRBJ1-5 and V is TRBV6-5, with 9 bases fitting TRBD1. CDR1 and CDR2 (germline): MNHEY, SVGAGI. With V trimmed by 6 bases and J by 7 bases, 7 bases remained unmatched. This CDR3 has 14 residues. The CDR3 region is CASRKTGGGQPQHF. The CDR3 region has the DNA TGTGCCAGCAGGAAGACAGGGGGTGGACAGCCCCAGCATTTT.

CDR3 nucleotides: TGTGCCAGCAGTGACGGACAGGGTGGGACTGAAGCTTTCTTT. The encoded protein is CASSDGQGGTEAFF. The chain is built from TRBV6-1 and TRBJ1-1; TRBD1 agrees at 8 bases. This CDR3 is 14 amino acids long. V dropped 3 bases and J dropped 5; count of bases not matched to a gene: 5. Germline values: CDR1 MNHNS, CDR2 SASEGT.

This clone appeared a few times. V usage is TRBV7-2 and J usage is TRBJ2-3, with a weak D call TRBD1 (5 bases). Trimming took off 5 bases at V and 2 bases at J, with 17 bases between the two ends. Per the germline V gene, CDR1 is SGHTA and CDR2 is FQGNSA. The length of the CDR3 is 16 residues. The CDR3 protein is CASSPWSRALTDTQYF. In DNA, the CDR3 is TGTGCCAGCAGCCCGTGGTCCAGGGCCCTCACAGATACGCAGTATTTT.

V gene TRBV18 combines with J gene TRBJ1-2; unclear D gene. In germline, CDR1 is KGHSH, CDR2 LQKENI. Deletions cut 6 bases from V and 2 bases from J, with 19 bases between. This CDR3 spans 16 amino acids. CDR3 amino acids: CASSPTTIEANYGYTF. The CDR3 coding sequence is TGTGCCAGCTCCCCTACCACCATTGAGGCGAACTATGGCTACACCTTC.

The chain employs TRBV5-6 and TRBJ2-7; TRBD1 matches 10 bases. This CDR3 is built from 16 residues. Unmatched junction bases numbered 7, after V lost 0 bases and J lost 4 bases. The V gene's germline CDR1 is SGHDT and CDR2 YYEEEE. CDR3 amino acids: CASSLAGTGDLYEQYF. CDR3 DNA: TGTGCCAGCAGCTTGGCTGGGACAGGGGACTTATACGAGCAGTACTTC. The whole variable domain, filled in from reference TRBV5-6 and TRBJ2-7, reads DAGVTQSPTHLIKTRGQQVTLRCSPKSGHDTVSWYQQALGQGPQFIFQYYEEEERQRGNFPDRFSGHQFPNYSSELNVNALLLGDSALYLCASSLAGTGDLYEQYFGPGTRLTVT.

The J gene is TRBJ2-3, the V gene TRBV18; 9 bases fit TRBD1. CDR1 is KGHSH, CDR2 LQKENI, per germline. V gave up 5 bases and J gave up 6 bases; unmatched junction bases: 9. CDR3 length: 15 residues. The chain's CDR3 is CASSAPGQGRDTQYF. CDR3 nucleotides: TGTGCCAGCTCAGCTCCGGGACAGGGAAGGGATACGCAGTATTTT.

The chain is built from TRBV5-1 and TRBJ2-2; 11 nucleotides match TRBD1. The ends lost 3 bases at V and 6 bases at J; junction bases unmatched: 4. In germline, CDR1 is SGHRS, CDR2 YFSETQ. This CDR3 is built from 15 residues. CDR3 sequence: CASSSGQGAAGELFF. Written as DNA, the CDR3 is TGCGCCAGCAGCTCCGGACAGGGGGCAGCCGGGGAGCTGTTTTTT.

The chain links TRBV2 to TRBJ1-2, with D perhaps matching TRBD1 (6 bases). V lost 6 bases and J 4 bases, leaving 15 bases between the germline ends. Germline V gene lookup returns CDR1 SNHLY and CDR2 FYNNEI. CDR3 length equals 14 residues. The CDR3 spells CASSGPGTIYGYTF. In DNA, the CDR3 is TGTGCCAGCAGCGGACCCGGGACAATCTATGGCTACACCTTC. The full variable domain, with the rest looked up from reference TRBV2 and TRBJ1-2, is EPEVTQTPSHQVTQMGQEVILRCVPISNHLYFYWYRQILGQKVEFLVSFYNNEISEKSEIFDDQFSVERPDGSNFTLKIRSTKLEDSAMYFCASSGPGTIYGYTFGSGTRLTVV.

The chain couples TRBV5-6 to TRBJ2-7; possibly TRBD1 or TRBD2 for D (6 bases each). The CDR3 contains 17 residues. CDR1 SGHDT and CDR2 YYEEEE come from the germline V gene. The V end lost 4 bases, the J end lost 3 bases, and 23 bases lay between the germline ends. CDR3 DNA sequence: TGTGCCAGCAGCATGGCGGGACACCCGGAATCGGGCTACGAGCAGTACTTC. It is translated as CASSMAGHPESGYEQYF.

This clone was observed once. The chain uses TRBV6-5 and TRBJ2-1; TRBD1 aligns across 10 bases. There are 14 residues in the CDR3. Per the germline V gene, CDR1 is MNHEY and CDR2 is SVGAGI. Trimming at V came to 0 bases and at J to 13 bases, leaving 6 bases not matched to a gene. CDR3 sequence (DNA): TGTGCCAGCAGTTACTCGAGGGACAGGGGTCCCCAGTTCTTC. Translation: CASSYSRDRGPQFF.

The CDR3 sequence: CATSFHYGYTF. The DNA for the CDR3 is TGTGCCACTTCCTTCCACTATGGCTACACCTTC. This sequence joins TRBV6-6 and TRBJ1-2; D is unclear. The CDR3 length is 11 residues. Germline-derived CDR1 and CDR2 are MNHNY and SVGAGI (reference sequence). Trimming took 10 bases from V and 3 from J, leaving 9 bases between them.

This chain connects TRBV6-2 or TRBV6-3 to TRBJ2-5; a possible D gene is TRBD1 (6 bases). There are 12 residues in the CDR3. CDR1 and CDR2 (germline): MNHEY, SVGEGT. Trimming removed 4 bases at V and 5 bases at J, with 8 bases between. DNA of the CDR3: TGTGCCAGCAGTTTCCAGGGGGAGACCCAGTACTTC. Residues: CASSFQGETQYF.

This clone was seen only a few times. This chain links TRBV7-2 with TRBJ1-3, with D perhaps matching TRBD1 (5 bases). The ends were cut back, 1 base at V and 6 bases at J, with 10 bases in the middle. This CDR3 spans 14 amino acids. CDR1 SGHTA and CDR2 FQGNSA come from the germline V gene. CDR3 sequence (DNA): TGTGCCAGCAGCTTAGGACAGCTGGAAAACACCATATATTTT. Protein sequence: CASSLGQLENTIYF.